The next 32 T cell receptor beta chains were all read from a single sample in a study of blood T cell repertoires in COVID-19. Data came from immunoSEQ multiplex PCR; TCRdb stores just in-frame clones and leaves some out. The sample lists 150,000 to 200,000 clones; roughly 90% were seen once. The sequencing sample was made of peripheral blood. Every receptor here comes from a woman aged 60-75 years with COVID-19, enrolled during active disease.

CDR3 nucleotides: TGTGCCAGCAGTTACTCGACTAGCGGAGGGGAGCAGTTCTTC. Amino acid sequence: CASSYSTSGGEQFF. V gene TRBV6-5 combines with J gene TRBJ2-1, with TRBD2 matching 9 bases. The CDR3 spans 14 residues. V lost 0 bases to trimming and J lost 10 bases; unmatched junction nucleotides: 4. Germline V gene data show CDR1 as MNHEY and CDR2 as SVGAGI.

V usage is TRBV6-5 and J usage is TRBJ2-7; 9 bases are shared with TRBD1. Trimming took 4 bases from V and 0 from J; bases not matched to a gene: 1. CDR3 size: 14 residues. Germline V CDR1 and CDR2: MNHEY, SVGAGI. The DNA for the CDR3 is TGTGCCAGCAGTTTGACAGGGGGCTCCTACGAGCAGTACTTC. It specifies CASSLTGGSYEQYF.

This clone was seen a few times. The chain carries TRBV5-5 and TRBJ2-7; 7 bases fit TRBD1. The CDR3 has 15 amino acids. Germline values: CDR1 SGHKS, CDR2 YYEKEE (reference sequence). The ends lost 4 bases at V and 1 base at J; junction bases unmatched: 8. The CDR3 loop is CASSQGGPASYEQYF. The CDR3, as DNA: TGTGCCAGCAGCCAAGGGGGCCCCGCTTCCTACGAGCAGTACTTC.

The chain uses TRBV7-2 and TRBJ1-2, with 7 bases identical to TRBD1. The CDR3 has 16 residues. Losses at the gene ends were 5 bases for V and 3 bases for J; bases not matched to a gene: 12. Germline V gene sequence: CDR1 SGHTA, CDR2 FQGNSA. The CDR3 protein is CASSPRGTVWDYGYTF. CDR3 DNA sequence: TGTGCCAGCAGCCCTAGGGGGACAGTGTGGGACTATGGCTACACCTTC.

The rearrangement joins TRBV16 to TRBJ2-1, with 9 nucleotides matching TRBD2. Germline V CDR1 and CDR2: KGHSY, FQNENV. The CDR3 extends over 16 amino acids. V trimming: 0 bases; J trimming: 4 bases; junction bases outside the gene matches: 4. This CDR3 is CASSQSSLAGYNEQFF. CDR3 sequence (DNA): TGTGCCAGCAGCCAATCAAGTCTAGCGGGATACAATGAGCAGTTCTTC. The full variable domain, its missing parts supplied by reference TRBV16 and TRBJ2-1, is GEEVAQTPKHLVRGEGQKAKLYCAPIKGHSYVFWYQQVLKNEFKFLISFQNENVFDETGMPKERFSAKCLPNSPCSLEIQATKLEDSAVYFCASSQSSLAGYNEQFFGPGTRLTVL.

The chain carries TRBV4-1 and TRBJ2-7; TRBD2 matches at 7 bases. The V gene's germline CDR1 is MGHRA and CDR2 YSYEKL. J gave up 1 base and V 1 base, and 4 bases lay outside the gene matches. This CDR3 spans 15 amino acids. As DNA, the CDR3 is TGCGCCAGCAGCCAAGGGGCTAGCGGATCCTACGAGCAGTACTTC. Amino acids: CASSQGASGSYEQYF.

This clone has only a few counts. In nucleotides, the CDR3 is TGTGCCACTCGGCCAAGGGACAGGCCGAATAGCAATCAGCCCCAGCATTTT. Translating gives CATRPRDRPNSNQPQHF. The rearrangement joins TRBV19 to TRBJ1-5; 8 bases are shared with TRBD1. CDR3 length equals 17 residues. Germline CDR1 and CDR2: LNHDA and SQIVND (reference sequence). After removal of 10 bases from V and 0 bases from J, the junction contained 14 bases not matched to a gene. Looking up the rest from reference TRBV19 and TRBJ1-5 gives the full variable domain: DGGITQSPKYLFRKEGQNVTLSCEQNLNHDAMYWYRQDPGQGLRLIYYSQIVNDFQKGDIAEGYSVSREKKESFPLTVTSAQKNPTAFYLCATRPRDRPNSNQPQHFGDGTRLSIL.

The rearrangement links TRBV14 to TRBJ2-2; 10 nucleotides match TRBD2. V dropped 5 bases and J dropped 10; count of bases not matched to a gene: 13. The CDR3 runs 16 residues. Per germline, CDR1 SGHDN and CDR2 FVKESK. CDR3 DNA sequence: TGTGCCAGCAGCAGTCATGGACTAGCGGATACCTCGGAGCTGTTTTTT. As protein: CASSSHGLADTSELFF.

This clone was seen just once. This sequence joins TRBV6-2 or TRBV6-3 and TRBJ1-5, with TRBD1 matching over 10 bases. CDR1 is MNHEY and CDR2 is SVGEGT in the germline V gene. V shed 5 bases and J 7 bases; nucleotides not matched to a gene: 5. The CDR3 covers 14 residues. In DNA, the CDR3 is TGTGCCAGCAGTGATCGACAGGGGGCCCAGCCCCAGCATTTT. Its translation: CASSDRQGAQPQHF.

The chain joins TRBV11-3 to TRBJ1-5, with 9 bases aligning to TRBD1. This CDR3 comprises 15 residues. Germline V gene data show CDR1 as SGHNT and CDR2 as YENEEA. V lost 5 bases and J lost 7; bases outside the gene matches: 9. The CDR3 DNA follows: TGTGCCAGCAGCGTGGGACAGGGTGAGGGACAGCCCCAGCATTTT. As protein: CASSVGQGEGQPQHF.

This chain connects TRBV4-2 to TRBJ1-1; TRBD1 matches 8 bases. Germline V gene data show CDR1 as LGHNA and CDR2 as YNFKEQ. There are 13 residues in the CDR3. With V trimmed by 3 bases and J by 7 bases, 4 bases remained unmatched. The CDR3 protein is CASSQDRVGEAFF. The CDR3 DNA sequence: TGTGCCAGCAGCCAGGACAGGGTGGGTGAAGCTTTCTTT.

The chain employs TRBV5-1 and TRBJ2-7, with 9 bases fitting TRBD2. V gave up 3 bases and J gave up 4 bases; unmatched junction bases: 5. The length of the CDR3 is 14 residues. Germline V lookup: CDR1 SGHRS, CDR2 YFSETQ. The CDR3 DNA reads TGCGCCAGCAGCTCGACTAGCGGAAAGTACGAGCAGTACTTC. Protein product: CASSSTSGKYEQYF.

V and J are TRBV19 and TRBJ2-7; D is uncertain. This CDR3 region has 13 residues. Germline V lookup: CDR1 LNHDA, CDR2 SQIVND (reference sequence). The V gene lost 4 bases and the J gene lost 0 bases, with 7 bases spanning the gap. The CDR3 reads CASSKLSSYEQYF. CDR3 DNA sequence: TGTGCCAGTAGTAAGTTGAGCTCCTACGAGCAGTACTTC. Variable domain in full (rest from reference TRBV19 and TRBJ2-7): DGGITQSPKYLFRKEGQNVTLSCEQNLNHDAMYWYRQDPGQGLRLIYYSQIVNDFQKGDIAEGYSVSREKKESFPLTVTSAQKNPTAFYLCASSKLSSYEQYFGPGTRLTVT.

V and J are TRBV9 and TRBJ2-7; tentatively, D is TRBD2 (5 bases). The V gene's germline CDR1 is SGDLS and CDR2 YYNGEE. V gave up 0 bases and J gave up 7 bases, with 14 bases separating them. The CDR3 is 14 residues long. The CDR3 nucleotides are TGTGCCAGCAGCGTAGCGGGTGCCGGGGAGGAGCAGTACTTC. This translates into CASSVAGAGEEQYF.

The sample holds one count of this clone. This chain links TRBV7-9 with TRBJ1-1, with D uncertain. V dropped 4 bases and J dropped 1 base, with 7 bases sitting between them. The CDR3 covers 13 residues. Germline V CDR1 and CDR2: SEHNR, FQNEAQ (reference sequence). The CDR3 DNA is TGTGCCAGCAGCTCTAATGCGAACACTGAAGCTTTCTTT. Translating gives CASSSNANTEAFF.

The chain carries TRBV6-5 and TRBJ2-7; TRBD2 might be the D (5 bases). The CDR3 extends over 12 amino acids. Germline CDR1 is MNHEY and CDR2 is SVGAGI. Trimming cost V 2 bases and J 5 bases, with 7 bases left between them. CDR3 in amino acids: CASSYDGDEQYF. In nucleotides, the CDR3 is TGTGCCAGCAGTTACGACGGGGACGAGCAGTACTTC.

This clone was detected once. This sequence joins TRBV10-1 and TRBJ2-5; 7 bases match TRBD1. Trimming at V came to 0 bases and at J to 5 bases, leaving 6 bases not matched to a gene. In germline, CDR1 is WNHNN, CDR2 SYGVQD (reference sequence). The CDR3 is 15 residues long. The CDR3 coding sequence is TGCGCCAGCAGTGAGTCAGGGGGCTTTGGGGAGACCCAGTACTTC. Translating gives CASSESGGFGETQYF.

This chain links TRBV30 with TRBJ2-1; 15 nucleotides align to TRBD2. Per the germline V gene, CDR1 is GTSNPN and CDR2 is SVGIG (reference sequence). The CDR3 totals 18 residues. V lost 0 bases, J lost 7 bases, and 10 bases stayed unmatched. CDR3: CAWSVRSGTSGRWNEQFF. The CDR3 nucleotides are TGTGCCTGGAGTGTTAGGTCCGGGACTAGCGGGAGGTGGAATGAGCAGTTCTTC.

The V and J genes are TRBV3-1 (or the pseudogene TRBV3-2) and TRBJ1-2, with 8 bases identical to TRBD1. Germline CDR1 and CDR2: LGHDT and YNNKEL (reference sequence). The CDR3 totals 12 residues. V dropped 1 base and J dropped 8; count of bases not matched to a gene: 0. The CDR3, as DNA: TGTGCCAGCAGCCAAGGGACAGGGGGCTACACCTTC. Its protein is CASSQGTGGYTF.

The J gene is TRBJ2-3, the V gene TRBV24-1; 10 nucleotides align to TRBD1. CDR1 KGHDR and CDR2 SFDVKD come from the germline V gene. J gave up 5 bases and V 10 bases, and 5 bases lay outside the gene matches. The CDR3 consists of 13 residues. The CDR3 sequence: CATGTGVVDTQYF. The CDR3 region has the DNA TGTGCCACGGGGACAGGGGTGGTAGATACGCAGTATTTT.

The chain is built from TRBV20-1 and TRBJ2-4; D remains unclear. The CDR3 runs to 14 residues. The V end was cut by 3 bases, the J end by 6 bases, with 15 bases between. Germline V CDR1 and CDR2: DFQATT, SNEGSKA (reference sequence). This CDR3 is CSASTKNPLNIQYF. The CDR3 region has the DNA TGCAGTGCTAGTACAAAGAATCCCCTAAACATTCAGTACTTC.

This clone was counted once. J is TRBJ1-4 and V is TRBV12-5; 7 nucleotides match TRBD1. The V and J ends lost 5 bases and 8 bases, in that order; junction bases with no gene match: 14. CDR3 size: 16 residues. The germline gives CDR1 LGHNT, CDR2 FRNRAP. The CDR3 DNA sequence: TGTGCTAGTGGTCCCGACAGGGTCGAAAGGCGGGAAAAACTGTTTTTT. Translating gives CASGPDRVERREKLFF. Full variable domain (rest looked up from reference TRBV12-5 and TRBJ1-4): DARVTQTPRHKVTEMGQEVTMRCQPILGHNTVFWYRQTMMQGLELLAYFRNRAPLDDSGMPKDRFSAEMPDATLATLKIQPSEPRDSAVYFCASGPDRVERREKLFFGSGTQLSVL.

This clone was counted once. The J gene is TRBJ1-1, the V gene TRBV25-1, with D possibly TRBD1 on 5 matching bases. V was clipped by 1 base and J by 5 bases, with 11 bases between them. This CDR3 is 14 amino acids long. Germline V gene data show CDR1 as MGHDK and CDR2 as SYGVNS. This CDR3 is CASSESRVWTEAFF. The DNA of the CDR3 is TGTGCCAGCAGTGAATCCAGGGTATGGACTGAAGCTTTCTTT.

CDR3 DNA sequence: TGTGCCAGCGGTTCGGCAGGGGAGTACGAGCAGTACTTC. Its translation: CASGSAGEYEQYF. This sequence joins TRBV2 and TRBJ2-7; maybe TRBD1 (6 bases). CDR1 and CDR2 (germline): SNHLY, FYNNEI. Trimming shortened V by 8 bases and J by 4 bases, and 15 bases separated the two germline ends. This CDR3 has 13 residues.

The chain has TRBV7-6 and TRBJ2-2; 10 nucleotides match TRBD1. The trim removed 5 bases at V and 4 bases at J, leaving 7 bases unmatched. The CDR3 sequence is 16 residues long. Germline V gene data show CDR1 as SGHVS and CDR2 as FNYEAQ. The CDR3 protein is CASSLGGTGATGELFF. For the CDR3, the DNA is TGTGCCAGCAGCCTGGGAGGGACAGGGGCCACCGGGGAGCTGTTTTTT.

This clone was seen a handful of times. V and J are TRBV7-2 and TRBJ2-7; TRBD2 aligns across 14 bases. The V gene end was trimmed by 1 base and the J gene end by 5 bases; junction bases not matched to a gene: 7. Germline-derived CDR1 and CDR2 are SGHTA and FQGNSA. The CDR3 consists of 17 residues. CDR3 region: CASSLESTSGRANEQYF. The CDR3 nucleotides are TGTGCCAGCAGCTTAGAATCGACTAGCGGGAGGGCCAACGAGCAGTACTTC.

The rearrangement links TRBV5-6 to TRBJ1-6; 8 bases align to TRBD1. This CDR3 contains 16 residues. The V segment lost 5 bases and the J segment 3 bases; nucleotides outside the gene matches: 7. Per germline, CDR1 SGHDT and CDR2 YYEEEE. The CDR3 coding sequence is TGTGCCAGCAGGAGAGGGACAGGTCGCTATAATTCACCCCTCCACTTT. Its translation is CASRRGTGRYNSPLHF. The full variable domain, completed using reference TRBV5-6 and TRBJ1-6, is DAGVTQSPTHLIKTRGQQVTLRCSPKSGHDTVSWYQQALGQGPQFIFQYYEEEERQRGNFPDRFSGHQFPNYSSELNVNALLLGDSALYLCASRRGTGRYNSPLHFGNGTRLTVT.

The chain carries TRBV30 and TRBJ2-1, with TRBD2 matching over 9 bases. The CDR3 consists of 15 residues. V gave up 1 base and J gave up 8 bases; unmatched junction bases: 9. The V gene's germline CDR1 is GTSNPN and CDR2 SVGIG (reference sequence). The CDR3 nucleotides read TGTGCCTGGAGTGGGAGTAGCGGGAGAATCTATGAGCAGTTCTTC. Amino acids: CAWSGSSGRIYEQFF.

The V and J genes are TRBV28 and TRBJ2-5, with D possibly matching TRBD2 (5 bases). This CDR3 region has 15 residues. From germline, CDR1 is MDHEN and CDR2 SYDVKM. V lost 6 bases, J lost 0 bases, and 14 bases lay in between. CDR3 region: CASSTSLANQETQYF. The CDR3 DNA follows: TGTGCCAGCAGCACCTCCCTAGCAAACCAAGAGACCCAGTACTTC.

The chain couples TRBV19 to TRBJ1-5, with 9 positions matching TRBD1. The ends lost 6 bases at V and 2 bases at J; junction bases unmatched: 11. This CDR3 comprises 17 residues. From germline, CDR1 is LNHDA and CDR2 SQIVND (reference sequence). The CDR3 protein is CASRPPDRGAGNQPQHF. The CDR3 nucleotides read TGTGCCAGTAGGCCCCCGGACAGGGGAGCTGGCAATCAGCCCCAGCATTTT.

This rearrangement joins TRBV7-2 to TRBJ2-1, with a possible D match to TRBD2 (5 bases). Germline CDR1 and CDR2: SGHTA and FQGNSA. Trimming removed 5 bases at V and 7 bases at J, with 15 bases between. The CDR3 spans 14 residues. The CDR3 DNA follows: TGTGCCAGCAGCCCTGGGAGTTTGGGAAATGAGCAGTTCTTC. Its protein product is CASSPGSLGNEQFF.

This rearrangement joins TRBV24-1 to TRBJ2-6; 8 bases are shared with TRBD1. Germline V gives CDR1 KGHDR, CDR2 SFDVKD. The CDR3 spans 18 residues. Germline trimming cut 2 bases from V and 1 base from J; bases unmatched to any gene: 6. The CDR3 sequence: CATSDSSRGRSGANVLTF. For the CDR3, the DNA is TGTGCCACCAGTGATTCTAGCAGGGGGCGGTCTGGGGCCAACGTCCTGACTTTC.